These 8 T cell receptor beta chains were all obtained from the same sample, sequenced in a study of blood T cell repertoires in COVID-19. The table came from immunoSEQ multiplex PCR; TCRdb's copy has only in-frame clones and leaves some out. The repertoire holds about 130,000 clones, with approximately 83% as singletons. Sequences were obtained from peripheral blood. The receptors here all came from a man older than 75 with active or convalescent COVID-19.

As regards this clone: This specimen includes other DNA sequences encoding the same CDR3. V usage is TRBV5-6 and J usage is TRBJ2-7, with D tentatively TRBD1 (6 bases). CDR1 is SGHDT and CDR2 is YYEEEE in the germline V gene. This CDR3 is built from 13 residues. Between the trimmed V and J ends, which lost 0 bases and 4 bases, there was a span of 8 bases. Written as DNA, the CDR3 is TGTGCCAGCAGCTTGGACAGGGCATACGAGCAGTACTTC. As protein: CASSLDRAYEQYF. Supplemented by reference TRBV5-6 and TRBJ2-7, the full variable domain reads DAGVTQSPTHLIKTRGQQVTLRCSPKSGHDTVSWYQQALGQGPQFIFQYYEEEERQRGNFPDRFSGHQFPNYSSELNVNALLLGDSALYLCASSLDRAYEQYFGPGTRLTVT.

This rearrangement joins TRBV27 to TRBJ2-1; TRBD1 might be the D (5 bases). Trimming shortened V by 2 bases and J by 2 bases, and 10 bases separated the two germline ends. This CDR3 has 15 residues. Germline-derived CDR1 and CDR2 are MNHEY and SMNVEV (reference sequence). The CDR3: CASSLMGPAYNEQFF. The CDR3 region has the DNA TGTGCCAGCAGTTTAATGGGGCCGGCCTACAATGAGCAGTTCTTC.

The chain links TRBV25-1 to TRBJ2-3; TRBD1 aligns across 7 bases. The germline CDR1 and CDR2 sequences are MGHDK and SYGVNS. This CDR3 has 15 amino acids. With 1 base clipped from V and 2 bases from J, the junction kept 3 bases outside the gene matches. The CDR3 here is CASSEWKGATDTQYF. The CDR3 DNA follows: TGTGCCAGCAGTGAATGGAAGGGGGCCACAGATACGCAGTATTTT.

V gene TRBV9 combines with J gene TRBJ1-2, with D possibly matching TRBD1 (5 bases). The ends were cut back, 6 bases at V and 4 bases at J, with 16 bases in the middle. Germline V gene sequence: CDR1 SGDLS, CDR2 YYNGEE. The CDR3 runs to 14 residues. For the CDR3, the DNA is TGTGCCAGCACCGCGGGACGGAGGACCTATGGCTACACCTTC. It translates to CASTAGRRTYGYTF.

The chain has TRBV28 and TRBJ1-3; TRBD1 might be the D (5 bases). Germline CDR1 and CDR2: MDHEN and SYDVKM. The CDR3 totals 17 residues. Trimming removed 6 bases from V and 4 bases from J, with 22 bases in between. CDR3 in DNA: TGTGCCAGCAGCACCGCCGGGGAGGGGCTAAGGGGAAACACCATATATTTT. This gives the protein CASSTAGEGLRGNTIYF.

V and J are TRBV4-1 and TRBJ2-3, with D tentatively TRBD2 (7 bases). Germline assignment: CDR1 MGHRA and CDR2 YSYEKL. V was clipped by 0 bases and J by 6 bases, with 16 bases between them. The CDR3 contains 16 residues. The CDR3: CASSQDPGGPLDTQYF. The CDR3 nucleotides are TGCGCCAGCAGCCAAGATCCGGGGGGCCCCTTGGATACGCAGTATTTT.

This chain connects TRBV28 to TRBJ1-5; 7 positions match TRBD1. V lost 4 bases and J lost 6; bases outside the gene matches: 6. The germline V gene has CDR1 MDHEN and CDR2 SYDVKM. The CDR3 is 14 residues long. As DNA, the CDR3 is TGTGCCAGCAGTTCAGGGGGACGGAGTCAGCCCCAGCATTTT. This translates into CASSSGGRSQPQHF.

V and J are TRBV24-1 and TRBJ2-1, with 8 bases lining up with TRBD2. Germline trimming cut 1 base from V and 6 bases from J; bases unmatched to any gene: 10. Germline V CDR1 and CDR2: KGHDR, SFDVKD. The length of the CDR3 is 17 residues. The CDR3 DNA reads as TGTGCCACCAGTGATTTCTGGGCCAGCGGGAGCATCAATGAGCAGTTCTTC. This codes for CATSDFWASGSINEQFF.